The present T cell receptor (beta chain) was sequenced within a study of T cell responses to AZD1222 COVID-19 vaccine. Profiling relied on immunoSEQ multiplex PCR, and the TCRdb table lists in-frame clones only, not all of them. The sample consists of some 150,000 clones, approximately 94% of them appearing once. CDR1 is SGHRS and CDR2 is YFSETQ in the germline V gene. The CDR3 is 11 amino acids. The V gene lost 6 bases and the J gene lost 3 bases, with 6 bases spanning the gap. Findings and limits, study-wide: The CD4 TCRs associated with vaccination extended across spike and predominated at 160-218 and 743-854. Nearly half of the spike-specific TCRs reportedly recognize variant regions that carry no mutations. Clonal diversity was possibly underestimated; the donors were predominantly white British and more often female.

Turning to this clone: Its cognate antigen is unknown.

The clonotype comes from an adult in good health. The sequences come from peripheral blood, collected on day 0 of AZD1222 vaccination. V gene TRBV5-1 combines with J gene TRBJ1-1; D is ambiguous. Here the CDR3 DNA reads TGCGCCAGCAATTCGGACACTGAAGCTTTCTTT. Translated, it gives CASNSDTEAFF.